Each of the 6 T cell receptor beta chains below was sequenced from the same sample in a study of cytomegalovirus exposure and HLA in healthy donors. PCR employed 60 Vbeta and 13 Jbeta primers. The method was immunoSEQ multiplex PCR; TCRdb's version includes in-frame clones alone and lacks a portion of them. The table has 130,000 to 150,000 clones, roughly three quarters seen once. Sequenced material: PBMCs. The receptors shown here come from a man between 18 and 35 years old in good health and CMV-seronegative.

The chain employs TRBV7-9 and TRBJ1-3, with 7 positions matching TRBD1. Germline V gene sequence: CDR1 SEHNR, CDR2 FQNEAQ (reference sequence). The CDR3 loop spans 15 amino acids. Trimming took 5 bases from V and 0 from J; bases not matched to a gene: 4. The CDR3 here is CASSPGTASGNTIYF. The CDR3 coding sequence is TGTGCCAGCAGCCCCGGGACAGCCTCTGGAAACACCATATATTTT.

The chain employs TRBV5-4 and TRBJ1-3; possible D gene TRBD1, 5 bases. Trimming took off 5 bases at V and 4 bases at J, with 13 bases between the two ends. CDR3 length equals 14 residues. Germline CDR1 and CDR2: SGHNT and YYREEE (reference sequence). CDR3 in DNA: TGTGCCAGCAGGAGTGACAGTCTAGGAAACACCATATATTTT. Amino acids: CASRSDSLGNTIYF.

This clone appeared a single time. The J gene is TRBJ1-1, the V gene TRBV5-4, with TRBD1 matching 8 bases. CDR3 length: 14 residues. V dropped 2 bases and J dropped 5; count of bases not matched to a gene: 5. CDR1 is SGHNT and CDR2 is YYREEE in the germline V gene (reference sequence). CDR3 coding DNA: TGTGCCAGCAGCTTCGACAGGGGATATACTGAAGCTTTCTTT. Its translation is CASSFDRGYTEAFF.

The chain has TRBV19 and TRBJ1-2, with D uncertain. CDR1 is LNHDA, CDR2 SQIVND, per germline (reference sequence). The CDR3 has 11 amino acids. V lost 3 bases and J lost 6, with 5 bases in between. The CDR3 DNA reads TGTGCCAGTAGTATTGGAGATGGCTACACCTTC. As protein: CASSIGDGYTF.

The chain uses TRBV19 and TRBJ1-2; D unclear. CDR3 size: 11 residues. V was pared by 8 bases and J by 2 bases, with 6 bases between. Germline V lookup: CDR1 LNHDA, CDR2 SQIVND (reference sequence). CDR3 nucleotides: TGTGCCAGTGGGGAGAACTATGGCTACACCTTC. Amino acid sequence: CASGENYGYTF. Full variable domain (rest looked up from reference TRBV19 and TRBJ1-2): DGGITQSPKYLFRKEGQNVTLSCEQNLNHDAMYWYRQDPGQGLRLIYYSQIVNDFQKGDIAEGYSVSREKKESFPLTVTSAQKNPTAFYLCASGENYGYTFGSGTRLTVV.

The rearrangement links TRBV19 to TRBJ1-2, with 8 nucleotides matching TRBD1. V lost 4 bases, J lost 8 bases, and 6 bases stayed unmatched. Germline CDR1 reads LNHDA; CDR2 reads SQIVND (reference sequence). The CDR3 sequence is 13 residues long. CDR3 coding DNA: TGTGCCAGTAGTAGAGACAGGGGACCAGGCTACACCTTC. Protein sequence: CASSRDRGPGYTF.